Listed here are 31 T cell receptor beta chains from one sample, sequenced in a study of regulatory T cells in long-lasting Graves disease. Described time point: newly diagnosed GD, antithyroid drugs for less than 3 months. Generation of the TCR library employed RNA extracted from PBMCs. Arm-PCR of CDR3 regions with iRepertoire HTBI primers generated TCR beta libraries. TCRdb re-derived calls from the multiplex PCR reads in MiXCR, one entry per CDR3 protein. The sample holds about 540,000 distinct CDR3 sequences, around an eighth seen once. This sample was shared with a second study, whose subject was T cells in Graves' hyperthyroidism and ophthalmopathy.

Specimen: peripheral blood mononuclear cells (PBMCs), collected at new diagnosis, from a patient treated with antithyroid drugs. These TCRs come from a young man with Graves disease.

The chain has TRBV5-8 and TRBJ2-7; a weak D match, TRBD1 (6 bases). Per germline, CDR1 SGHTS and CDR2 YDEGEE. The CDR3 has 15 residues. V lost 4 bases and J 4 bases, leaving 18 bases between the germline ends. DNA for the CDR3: TGTGCCAGCAGCCATAGCGTCAGGGGCGAGTACGAGCAGTACTTC. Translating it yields CASSHSVRGEYEQYF.

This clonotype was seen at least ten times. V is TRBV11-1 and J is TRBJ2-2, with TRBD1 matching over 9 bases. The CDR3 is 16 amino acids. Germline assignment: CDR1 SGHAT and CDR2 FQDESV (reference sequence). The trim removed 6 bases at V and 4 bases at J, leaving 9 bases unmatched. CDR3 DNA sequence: TGTGCCAGCAGGGCCGGGACAGGGTATTTCACCGGGGAGCTGTTTTTT. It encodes CASRAGTGYFTGELFF.

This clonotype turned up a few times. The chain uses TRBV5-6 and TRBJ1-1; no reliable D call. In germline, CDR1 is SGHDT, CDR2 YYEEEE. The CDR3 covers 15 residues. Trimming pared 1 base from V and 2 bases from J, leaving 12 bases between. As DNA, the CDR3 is TGTGCCAGCAGCTTGACGCCAGGACCTAACACTGAAGCTTTCTTT. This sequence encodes CASSLTPGPNTEAFF. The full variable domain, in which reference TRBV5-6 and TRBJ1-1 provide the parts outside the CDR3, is DAGVTQSPTHLIKTRGQQVTLRCSPKSGHDTVSWYQQALGQGPQFIFQYYEEEERQRGNFPDRFSGHQFPNYSSELNVNALLLGDSALYLCASSLTPGPNTEAFFGQGTRLTVV.

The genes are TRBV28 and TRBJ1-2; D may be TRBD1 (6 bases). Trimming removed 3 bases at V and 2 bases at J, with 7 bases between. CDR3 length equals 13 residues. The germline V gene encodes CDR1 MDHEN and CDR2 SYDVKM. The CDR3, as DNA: TGTGCCAGCAGTTTCACAGGGAACTATGGCTACACCTTC. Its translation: CASSFTGNYGYTF.

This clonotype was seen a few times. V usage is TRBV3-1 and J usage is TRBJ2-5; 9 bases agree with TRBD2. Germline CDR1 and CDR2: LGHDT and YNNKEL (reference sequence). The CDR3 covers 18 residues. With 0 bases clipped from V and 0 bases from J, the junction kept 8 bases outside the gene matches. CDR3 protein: CASSQDPPSGTYQETQYF. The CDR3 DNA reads TGTGCCAGCAGCCAAGATCCCCCTAGCGGGACGTACCAAGAGACCCAGTACTTC.

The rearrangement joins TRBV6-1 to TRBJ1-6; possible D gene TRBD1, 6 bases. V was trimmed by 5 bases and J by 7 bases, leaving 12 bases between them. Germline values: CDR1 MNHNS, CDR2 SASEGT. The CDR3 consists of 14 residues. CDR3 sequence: CASSPTGTNSPLHF. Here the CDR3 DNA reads TGTGCCAGCAGTCCCACAGGGACGAATTCACCCCTCCACTTT.

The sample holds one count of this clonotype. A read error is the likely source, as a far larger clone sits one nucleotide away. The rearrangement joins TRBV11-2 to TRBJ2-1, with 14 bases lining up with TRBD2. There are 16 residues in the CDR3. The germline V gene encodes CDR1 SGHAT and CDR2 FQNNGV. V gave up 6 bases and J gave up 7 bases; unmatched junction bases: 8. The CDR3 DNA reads TGTGCCAGCAGGCCCCCGGGACTAGCGGGAGAGAATGAGCAGTTCTTC. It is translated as CASRPPGLAGENEQFF. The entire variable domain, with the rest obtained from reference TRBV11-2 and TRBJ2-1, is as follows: EAGVAQSPRYKIIEKRQSVAFWCNPISGHATLYWYQQILGQGPKLLIQFQNNGVVDDSQLPKDRFSAERLKGVDSTLKIQPAKLEDSAVYLCASRPPGLAGENEQFFGPGTRLTVL.

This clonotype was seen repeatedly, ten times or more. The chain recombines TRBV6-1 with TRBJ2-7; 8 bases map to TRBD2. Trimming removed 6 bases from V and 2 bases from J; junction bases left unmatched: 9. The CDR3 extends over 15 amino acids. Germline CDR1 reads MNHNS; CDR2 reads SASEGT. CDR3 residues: CASRISGSGPYEQYF. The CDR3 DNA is TGTGCCAGCAGGATCAGCGGGAGTGGTCCCTACGAGCAGTACTTC.

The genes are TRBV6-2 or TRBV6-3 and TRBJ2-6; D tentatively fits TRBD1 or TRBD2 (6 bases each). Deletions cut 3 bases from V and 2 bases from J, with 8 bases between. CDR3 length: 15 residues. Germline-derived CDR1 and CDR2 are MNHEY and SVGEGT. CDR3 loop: CASSYRGAGANVLTF. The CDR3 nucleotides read TGTGCCAGCAGTTATAGGGGGGCTGGGGCCAACGTCCTGACTTTC.

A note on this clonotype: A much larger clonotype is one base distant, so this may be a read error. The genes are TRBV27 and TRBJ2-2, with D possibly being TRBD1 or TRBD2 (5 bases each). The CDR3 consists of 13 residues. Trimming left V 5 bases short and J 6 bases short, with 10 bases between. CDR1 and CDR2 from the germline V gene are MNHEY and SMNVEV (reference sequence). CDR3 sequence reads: CASSPMGAGELFF. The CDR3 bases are TGTGCCAGCAGTCCAATGGGGGCCGGGGAGCTGTTTTTT.

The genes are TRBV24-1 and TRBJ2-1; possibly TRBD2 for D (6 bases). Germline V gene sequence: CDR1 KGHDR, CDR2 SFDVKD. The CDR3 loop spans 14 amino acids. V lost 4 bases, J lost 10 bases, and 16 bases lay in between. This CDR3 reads CATSDPRGLREQFF. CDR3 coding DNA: TGTGCCACCAGTGACCCTCGGGGACTTAGGGAGCAGTTCTTC.

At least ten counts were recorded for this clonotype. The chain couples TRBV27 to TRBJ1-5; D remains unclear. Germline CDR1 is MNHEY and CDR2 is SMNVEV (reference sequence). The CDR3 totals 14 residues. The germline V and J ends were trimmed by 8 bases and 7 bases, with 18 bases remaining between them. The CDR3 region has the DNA TGTGCCAGCTCCCACTGGGATTTTAAGCAGCCCCAGCATTTT. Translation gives CASSHWDFKQPQHF.

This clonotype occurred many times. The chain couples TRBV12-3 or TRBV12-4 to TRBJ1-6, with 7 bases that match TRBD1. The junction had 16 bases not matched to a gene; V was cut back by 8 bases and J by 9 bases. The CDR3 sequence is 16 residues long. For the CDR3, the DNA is TGTGCCAGCGCCTCTCTGGGACAGTCCCGGGGTTCACCCCTCCACTTT. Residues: CASASLGQSRGSPLHF.

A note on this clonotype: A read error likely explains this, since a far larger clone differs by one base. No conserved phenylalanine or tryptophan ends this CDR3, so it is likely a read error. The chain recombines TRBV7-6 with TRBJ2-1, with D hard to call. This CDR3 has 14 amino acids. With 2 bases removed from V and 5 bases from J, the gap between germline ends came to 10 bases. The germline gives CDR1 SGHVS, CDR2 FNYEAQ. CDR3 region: CASSLTGSHNEQFL. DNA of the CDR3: TGTGCCAGCAGCTTAACGGGCAGCCACAATGAGCAGTTCCTC.

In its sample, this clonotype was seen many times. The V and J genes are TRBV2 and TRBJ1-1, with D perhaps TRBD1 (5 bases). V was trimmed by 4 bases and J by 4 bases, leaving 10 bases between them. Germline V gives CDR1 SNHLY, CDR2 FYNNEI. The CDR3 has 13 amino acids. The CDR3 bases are TGTGCCAGCAGTGTAGAGGGGTCCACTGAAGCTTTCTTT. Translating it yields CASSVEGSTEAFF.

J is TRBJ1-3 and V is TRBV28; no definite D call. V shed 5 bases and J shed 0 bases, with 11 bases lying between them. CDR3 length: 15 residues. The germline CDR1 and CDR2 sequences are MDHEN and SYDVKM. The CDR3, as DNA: TGTGCCAGCAGTGTATCGCCGGACTCTGGAAACACCATATATTTT. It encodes CASSVSPDSGNTIYF.

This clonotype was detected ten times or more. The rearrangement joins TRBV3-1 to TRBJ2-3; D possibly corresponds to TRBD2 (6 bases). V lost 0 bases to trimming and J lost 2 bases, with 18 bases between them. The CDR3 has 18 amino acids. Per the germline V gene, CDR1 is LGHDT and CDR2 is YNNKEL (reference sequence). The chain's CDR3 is CASSQDPAAGAFTDTQYF. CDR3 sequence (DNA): TGTGCCAGCAGCCAAGATCCTGCAGCGGGCGCCTTCACAGATACGCAGTATTTT.

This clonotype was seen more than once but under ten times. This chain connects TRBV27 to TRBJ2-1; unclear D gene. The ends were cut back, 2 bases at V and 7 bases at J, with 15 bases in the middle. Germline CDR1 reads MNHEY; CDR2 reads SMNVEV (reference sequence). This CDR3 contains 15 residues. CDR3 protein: CASSLLGPTANEQFF. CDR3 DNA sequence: TGTGCCAGCAGTTTACTCGGCCCGACTGCAAATGAGCAGTTCTTC.

CDR3 nucleotide sequence: TGTGCCACCCGGACAGGGGGCTTCGGCAATCAGCCCCAGCATTTT. Translated: CATRTGGFGNQPQHF. The chain has TRBV19 and TRBJ1-5; 11 bases agree with TRBD1. The V and J ends lost 10 bases and 2 bases, in that order; junction bases with no gene match: 7. The germline CDR1 and CDR2 sequences are LNHDA and SQIVND (reference sequence). CDR3 length: 15 residues.

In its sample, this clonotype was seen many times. The CDR3 DNA reads TGCGCCAGCAGTGAGTACGGGACCGTCTACTACGAGCAGTACTTC. Translated: CASSEYGTVYYEQYF. V is TRBV10-2 and J is TRBJ2-7; D possibly uses TRBD1 or TRBD2 (5 bases each). V gave up 1 base and J gave up 3 bases, with 13 bases separating them. Germline CDR1 and CDR2: WSHSY and SAAADI. The CDR3 is made up of 15 amino acids.

CDR3 in amino acids: CASSFRLAENLYEQYF. The DNA of the CDR3 is TGTGCCAGCAGCTTTCGTCTAGCGGAAAACCTCTACGAGCAGTACTTC. This chain joins TRBV11-2 and TRBJ2-7, with 7 positions matching TRBD2. Germline V gives CDR1 SGHAT, CDR2 FQNNGV. This CDR3 has 16 residues. After removal of 3 bases from V and 3 bases from J, the junction contained 11 bases not matched to a gene.

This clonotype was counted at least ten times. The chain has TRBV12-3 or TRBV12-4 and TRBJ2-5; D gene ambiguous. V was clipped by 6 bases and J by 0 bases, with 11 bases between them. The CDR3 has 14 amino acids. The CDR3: CASSPDPYQETQYF. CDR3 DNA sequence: TGTGCCAGCAGCCCGGACCCGTACCAAGAGACCCAGTACTTC.

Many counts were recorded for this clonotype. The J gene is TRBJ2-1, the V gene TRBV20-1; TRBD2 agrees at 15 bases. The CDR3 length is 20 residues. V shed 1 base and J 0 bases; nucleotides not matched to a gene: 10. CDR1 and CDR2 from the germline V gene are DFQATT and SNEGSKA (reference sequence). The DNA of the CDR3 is TGCAGTGCTAGAGGTAGCGGGACTAGCGGGAGGTCCCCCTCCTACAATGAGCAGTTCTTC. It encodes CSARGSGTSGRSPSYNEQFF.

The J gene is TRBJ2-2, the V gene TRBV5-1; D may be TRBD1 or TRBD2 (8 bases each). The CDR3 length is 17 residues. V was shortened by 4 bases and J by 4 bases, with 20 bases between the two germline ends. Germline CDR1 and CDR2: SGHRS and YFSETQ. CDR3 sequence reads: CASSPGGTGQRTGELFF. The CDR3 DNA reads TGCGCCAGCAGCCCGGGAGGGACAGGACAACGCACCGGGGAGCTGTTTTTT.

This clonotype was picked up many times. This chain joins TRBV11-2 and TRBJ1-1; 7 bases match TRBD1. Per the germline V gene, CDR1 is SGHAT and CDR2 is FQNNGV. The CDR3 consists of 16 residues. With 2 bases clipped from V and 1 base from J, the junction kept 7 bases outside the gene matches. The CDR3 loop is CASSLPTDRENTEAFF. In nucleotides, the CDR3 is TGTGCCAGCAGCTTACCCACCGACAGGGAGAACACTGAAGCTTTCTTT. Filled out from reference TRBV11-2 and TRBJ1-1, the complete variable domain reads EAGVAQSPRYKIIEKRQSVAFWCNPISGHATLYWYQQILGQGPKLLIQFQNNGVVDDSQLPKDRFSAERLKGVDSTLKIQPAKLEDSAVYLCASSLPTDRENTEAFFGQGTRLTVV.

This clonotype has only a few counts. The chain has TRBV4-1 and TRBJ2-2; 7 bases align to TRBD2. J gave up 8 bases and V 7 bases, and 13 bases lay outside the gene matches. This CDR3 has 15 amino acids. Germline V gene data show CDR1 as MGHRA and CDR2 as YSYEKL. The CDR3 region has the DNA TGCGCCAGCACTAGACTAGCTGGAGGCAAGGGGGAGCTGTTTTTT. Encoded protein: CASTRLAGGKGELFF.

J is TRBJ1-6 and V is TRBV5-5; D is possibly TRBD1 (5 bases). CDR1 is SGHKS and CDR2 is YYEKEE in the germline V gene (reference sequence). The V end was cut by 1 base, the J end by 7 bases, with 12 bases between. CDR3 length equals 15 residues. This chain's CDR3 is CASSLTGRENSPLHF. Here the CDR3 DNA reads TGTGCCAGCAGCTTGACGGGCAGGGAAAATTCACCCCTCCACTTT.

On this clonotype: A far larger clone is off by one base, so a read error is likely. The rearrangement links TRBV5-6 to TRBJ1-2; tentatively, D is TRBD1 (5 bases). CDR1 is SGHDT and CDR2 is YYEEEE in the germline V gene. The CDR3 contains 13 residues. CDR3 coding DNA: TGTACCAGCAGCTTGGGGACTGGCTATGGCTACACCTTC. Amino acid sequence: CTSSLGTGYGYTF.

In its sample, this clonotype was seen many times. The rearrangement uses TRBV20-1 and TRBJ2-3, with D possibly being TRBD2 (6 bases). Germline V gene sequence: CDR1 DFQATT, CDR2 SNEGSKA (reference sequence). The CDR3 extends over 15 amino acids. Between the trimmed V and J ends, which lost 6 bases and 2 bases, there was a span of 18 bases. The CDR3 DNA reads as TGCAGTGCCCCCGGGACTTTAGAAATCACAGATACGCAGTATTTT. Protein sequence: CSAPGTLEITDTQYF.

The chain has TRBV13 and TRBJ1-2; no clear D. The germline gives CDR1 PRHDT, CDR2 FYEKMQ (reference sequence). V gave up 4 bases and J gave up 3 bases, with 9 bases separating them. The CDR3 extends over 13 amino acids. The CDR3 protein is CASSSTVYYGYTF. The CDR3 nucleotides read TGTGCCAGCAGCTCGACGGTATACTATGGCTACACCTTC.

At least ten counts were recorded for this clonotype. Here the CDR3 reads CASSGWTDGSNQPQHF. The CDR3 DNA follows: TGTGCCAGCAGTGGGTGGACCGATGGTAGCAATCAGCCCCAGCATTTT. The chain couples TRBV2 to TRBJ1-5; D unresolved. CDR3 length: 16 amino acids. V lost 4 bases and J lost 0, with 13 bases in between. CDR1 and CDR2 (germline): SNHLY, FYNNEI.